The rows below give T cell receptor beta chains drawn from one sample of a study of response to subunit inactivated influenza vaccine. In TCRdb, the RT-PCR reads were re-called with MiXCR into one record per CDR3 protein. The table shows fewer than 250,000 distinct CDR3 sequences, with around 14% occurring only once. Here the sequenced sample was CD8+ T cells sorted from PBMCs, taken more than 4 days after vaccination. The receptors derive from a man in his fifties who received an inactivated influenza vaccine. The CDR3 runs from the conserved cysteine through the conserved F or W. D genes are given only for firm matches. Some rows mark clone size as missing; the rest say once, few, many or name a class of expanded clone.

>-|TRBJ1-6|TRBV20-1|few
TGCAGTGCTAGGGAGACTCATAGCACCTATAATTCACCCCTCCACTTT
CSARETHSTYNSPLHF
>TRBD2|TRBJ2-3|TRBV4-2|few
TGTGCCAGCAGCCAAGAGCCCCTAGCGGGGGGGGACACAGATACGCAGTATTTT
CASSQEPLAGGDTDTQYF
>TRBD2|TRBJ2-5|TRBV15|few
TGTGCCACCAGCACCCCGGGACTAGCGGTTCAAGAGACCCAGTACTTC
CATSTPGLAVQETQYF
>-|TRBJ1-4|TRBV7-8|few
TGTGCCAGCAGCTTACTCGGGACACAAGAAAAACTGTTTTTT
CASSLLGTQEKLFF
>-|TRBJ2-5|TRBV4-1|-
TGCGCCAGCAGCCGGCCCGGGGAGCAAGAGACCCAGTACTTC
CASSRPGEQETQYF
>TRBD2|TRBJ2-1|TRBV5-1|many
TGCGCCAGCAGCTTGGCTGGGACTAGCAGCGCCATGATCAGTTTTGAGCAGTTCTTC
CASSLAGTSSAMISFEQFF
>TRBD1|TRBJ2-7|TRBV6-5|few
TGTGCCAGCAGTTACTCGAGGACAGGGGGGACCTACGAGCAGTACTTC
CASSYSRTGGTYEQYF
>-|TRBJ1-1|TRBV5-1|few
TGCGCCAGCAGCTTGGTCGAGGGGACTGAAGCTTTCTTT
CASSLVEGTEAFF
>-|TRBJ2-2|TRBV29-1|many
TGCAGCGTTTTCAGAGACACCGGGGAGCTGTTTTTT
CSVFRDTGELFF
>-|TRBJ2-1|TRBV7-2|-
TGTGCCAGCAGCCTAAGGGGTAGTCCCCTCCATGAGCAGTTCTTC
CASSLRGSPLHEQFF
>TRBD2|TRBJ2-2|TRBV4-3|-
TGCGCCAGCAGCCAAACTCTCGGGACTAGCGGGAAATGGGCCGGGGAGCTGTTTTTT
CASSQTLGTSGKWAGELFF
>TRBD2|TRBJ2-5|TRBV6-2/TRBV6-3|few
TGTGCCAGCAGTTTGACTAGCAAGGCGGAGACCCAGTACTTC
CASSLTSKAETQYF
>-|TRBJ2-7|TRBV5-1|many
TGCGCCAGCAGCTTGGGGGGGGCCACCTACGAGCAGTACTTC
CASSLGGATYEQYF
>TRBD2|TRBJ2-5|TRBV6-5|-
TGTGCCAGCAGTTACTCCGGGGAGGGACAAGAGACCCAGTACTTC
CASSYSGEGQETQYF
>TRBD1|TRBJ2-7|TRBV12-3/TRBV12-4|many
TGTGCCAGCAGCCTCAGGACAGGTTTATACGAGCAGTACTTC
CASSLRTGLYEQYF
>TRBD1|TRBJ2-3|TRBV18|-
TGTGCCAGCTCACCCGCCTACGAGGGGGCTAAGAGAGATACGCAGTATTTT
CASSPAYEGAKRDTQYF
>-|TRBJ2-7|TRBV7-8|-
TGTGCCAGCAGCCCCGGGACCATCGGCTACGAGCAGTACTTC
CASSPGTIGYEQYF
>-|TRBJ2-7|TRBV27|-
TGTGCCAGCAGTTTATCAACAGGGAGCTCCTACGAGCAGTACTTC
CASSLSTGSSYEQYF
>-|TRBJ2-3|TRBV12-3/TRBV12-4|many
TGTGCCAGCAGTTTACAGGGCGCAGCTCGCACAGATACGCAGTATTTT
CASSLQGAARTDTQYF
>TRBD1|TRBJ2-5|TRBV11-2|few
TGTGCCAGCAGCTACGACCTGGGACAGGGGCAGACCCAGTACTTC
CASSYDLGQGQTQYF
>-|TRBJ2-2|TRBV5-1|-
TGCGCCAGCAATGAAGAGGGGATGGGTACCGGGGAGCTGTTTTTT
CASNEEGMGTGELFF
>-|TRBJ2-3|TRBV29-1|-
TGCAGCGGGGGAGGTCTGGATACGCAGTATTTT
CSGGGLDTQYF
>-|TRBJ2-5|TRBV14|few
TGTGCCAGCAGCCGAATCCTTCGGGGAGGACAAGAGACCCAGTACTTC
CASSRILRGGQETQYF
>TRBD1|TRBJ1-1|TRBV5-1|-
TGCGCCAGCAGCTTGGAGGGACAGGGGGATACTGAAGCTTTCTTT
CASSLEGQGDTEAFF
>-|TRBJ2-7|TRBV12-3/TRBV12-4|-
TGTGCCAGCAGTCCAACGGACGGGAGCTCCTACGAGCAGTACTTC
CASSPTDGSSYEQYF
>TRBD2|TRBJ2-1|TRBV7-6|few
TGTGCCAGCAGCTTAGAGGCGGGGGTCTCCTACAATGAGCAGTTCTTC
CASSLEAGVSYNEQFF
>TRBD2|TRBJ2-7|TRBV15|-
TGTGCCACCAGCAGAGAGACCTTGTCTAGCGGGCGCTACGAGCAGTACTTC
CATSRETLSSGRYEQYF
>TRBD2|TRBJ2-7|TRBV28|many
TGTGCCAGCAGTCCCGGACTAGTCACCTACTTAGGCGAGCAGTACTTC
CASSPGLVTYLGEQYF
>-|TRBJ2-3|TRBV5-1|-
TGCGCCAGCAGCCACCCTCGCAGGGGGGCTAGCACAGATACGCAGTATTTT
CASSHPRRGASTDTQYF
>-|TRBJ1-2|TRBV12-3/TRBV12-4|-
TGTGCCAGCAGCCAGGACATTGGCTACACCTTC
CASSQDIGYTF
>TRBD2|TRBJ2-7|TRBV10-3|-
TGTGCCATCAGTGAGGGCCTAGCGGGAGAGTACGAGCAGTACTTC
CAISEGLAGEYEQYF
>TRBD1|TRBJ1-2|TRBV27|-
TGTGCCAGCAGTCCCCGGGACAGGGCGAAAGCTAACTATGGCTACACCTTC
CASSPRDRAKANYGYTF
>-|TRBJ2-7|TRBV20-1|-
TGCAGTGCCCGGGACACTGTCTACGAGCAGTACTTC
CSARDTVYEQYF
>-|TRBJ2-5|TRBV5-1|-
TGCGCCAGCACCTCGCCAGGGCCTCAAGAGACCCAGTACTTC
CASTSPGPQETQYF
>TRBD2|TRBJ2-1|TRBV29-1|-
TGCAGCGTTCCTACGAGCGGGGGCCCCTACAATGAGCAGTTCTTC
CSVPTSGGPYNEQFF
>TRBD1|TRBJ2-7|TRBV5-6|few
TGTGCCAGCAGCTACCGGGACAGGGCCTACGAGCAGTACTTC
CASSYRDRAYEQYF
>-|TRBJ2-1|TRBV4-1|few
TGCGCCAGCATGCTAAGACTAGGGGATTTAGTGGAGGGTGAGCAGTTCTTC
CASMLRLGDLVEGEQFF
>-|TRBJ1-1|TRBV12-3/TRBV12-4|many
TGTGCCAGCAGTGACAGTTACAGTTCTGAAGCTTTCTTT
CASSDSYSSEAFF
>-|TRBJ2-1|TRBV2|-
TGTGCCAGCAAACGGGGACGGATGTTGAGCTCCTACAATGAGCAGTTCTTC
CASKRGRMLSSYNEQFF
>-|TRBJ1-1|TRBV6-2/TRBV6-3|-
TGTGCTTCACTGAAGGGAGAGGGCACTGAAGCTTTCTTT
CASLKGEGTEAFF
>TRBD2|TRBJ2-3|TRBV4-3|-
TGCGCCAGCAGCCAGCGGGCGGGACTAGCGGAGATCACAGATACGCAGTATTTT
CASSQRAGLAEITDTQYF
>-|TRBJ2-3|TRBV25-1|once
TGTGCCAGCAGTGAAGGGGAGGCAGATACGCAGTATTTT
CASSEGEADTQYF
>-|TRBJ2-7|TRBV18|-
TGTGCCAGCTCTTCGGGGGAAAACCCCTACGAGCAGTACTTC
CASSSGENPYEQYF
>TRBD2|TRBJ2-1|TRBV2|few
TGTGCCAGCAGCGGCGGGGGGAGCTCCTACAATGAGCAGTTCTTC
CASSGGGSSYNEQFF
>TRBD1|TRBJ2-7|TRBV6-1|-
TGTGCCAGCAGCCAAACCCTCTCCAAGGACAGGGGGCGAGAGCAGTACTTC
CASSQTLSKDRGREQYF
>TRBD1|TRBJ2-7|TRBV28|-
TGTGCCAGCAGCCTCGACAGGGCCTACGAGCAGTACTTC
CASSLDRAYEQYF
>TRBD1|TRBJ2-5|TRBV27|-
TGTGCCAGCAGTCCGGACAGGGAGACCCAGTACTTC
CASSPDRETQYF
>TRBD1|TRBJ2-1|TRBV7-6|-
TGTGCCAGCAGCTCTGCCCGGGACAGAACCTACAATGAGCAGTTCTTC
CASSSARDRTYNEQFF
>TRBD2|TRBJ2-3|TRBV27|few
TGTGCCAGCAGTTTATTGAGAAGCGGGGGGCAGAGCACAGATACGCAGTATTTT
CASSLLRSGGQSTDTQYF
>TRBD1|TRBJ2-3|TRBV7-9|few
TGTGCCAGCAGCTTGGGACAGGGAGAAGCACCAGATACGCAGTATTTT
CASSLGQGEAPDTQYF
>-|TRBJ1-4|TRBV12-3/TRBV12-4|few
TGTGCCAGCAGTTTAGGACGGTGGTATGAAAAACTGTTTTTT
CASSLGRWYEKLFF
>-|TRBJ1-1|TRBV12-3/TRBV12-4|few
TGTGCCAGCAGTTTAGAGTCGGCACGAGCCTTCTTT
CASSLESARAFF